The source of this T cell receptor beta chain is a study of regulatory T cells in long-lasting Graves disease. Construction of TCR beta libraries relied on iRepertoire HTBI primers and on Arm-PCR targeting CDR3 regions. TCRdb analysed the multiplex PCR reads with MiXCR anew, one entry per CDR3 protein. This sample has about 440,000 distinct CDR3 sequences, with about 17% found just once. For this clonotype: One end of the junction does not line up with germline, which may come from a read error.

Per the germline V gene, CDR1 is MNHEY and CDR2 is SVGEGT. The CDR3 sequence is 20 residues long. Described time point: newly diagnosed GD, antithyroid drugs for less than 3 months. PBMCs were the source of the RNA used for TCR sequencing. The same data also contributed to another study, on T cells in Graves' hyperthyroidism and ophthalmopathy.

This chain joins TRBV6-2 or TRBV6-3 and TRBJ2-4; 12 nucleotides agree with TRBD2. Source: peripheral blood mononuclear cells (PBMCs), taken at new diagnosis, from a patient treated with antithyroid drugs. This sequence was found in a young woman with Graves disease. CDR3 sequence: CASNPRSTSGSGSNKNTQYF. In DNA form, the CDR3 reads TGTGCCAGCAACCCCAGGTCGACTAGCGGGAGCGGAAGCAACAAAAACACTCAGTACTTC.